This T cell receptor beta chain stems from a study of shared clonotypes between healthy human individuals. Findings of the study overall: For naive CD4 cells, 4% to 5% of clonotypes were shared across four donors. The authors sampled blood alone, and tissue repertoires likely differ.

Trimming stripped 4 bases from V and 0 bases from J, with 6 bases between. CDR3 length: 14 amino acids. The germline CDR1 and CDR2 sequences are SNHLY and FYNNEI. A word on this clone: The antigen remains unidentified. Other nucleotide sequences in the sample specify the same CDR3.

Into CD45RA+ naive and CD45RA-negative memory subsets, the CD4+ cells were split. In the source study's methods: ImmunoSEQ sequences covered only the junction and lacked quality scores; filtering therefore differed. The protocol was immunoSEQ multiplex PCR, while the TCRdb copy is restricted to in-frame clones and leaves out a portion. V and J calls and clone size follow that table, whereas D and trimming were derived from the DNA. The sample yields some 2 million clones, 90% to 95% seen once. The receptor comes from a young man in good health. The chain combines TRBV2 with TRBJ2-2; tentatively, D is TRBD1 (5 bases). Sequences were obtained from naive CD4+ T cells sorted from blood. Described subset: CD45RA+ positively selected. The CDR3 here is CASSGQTNTGELFF. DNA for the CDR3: TGTGCCAGCAGTGGACAGACGAACACCGGGGAGCTGTTTTTT.